Shown below are 23 T cell receptor beta chains from a single sample sequenced in a study of blood T cell repertoires in COVID-19. Profiled with immunoSEQ multiplex PCR; TCRdb holds only in-frame clones, not every one. The profile covers approximately 210,000 clones, with 86% appearing a single time and about 2.2% taken by the ten largest. Input material: peripheral blood. These receptors came from a young man who had recovered from COVID-19.

The gene calls are TRBV7-9 and TRBJ1-2; no reliable D call. Trimming took off 5 bases at V and 6 bases at J, with 16 bases between the two ends. The CDR3 consists of 14 residues. Germline V gives CDR1 SEHNR, CDR2 FQNEAQ (reference sequence). Here the CDR3 reads CASSPLAVSDGYTF. The CDR3, as DNA: TGTGCCAGCAGCCCTCTCGCTGTATCGGATGGCTACACCTTC. Full variable domain (outside the CDR3, taken from reference TRBV7-9 and TRBJ1-2): DTGVSQNPRHKITKRGQNVTFRCDPISEHNRLYWYRQTLGQGPEFLTYFQNEAQLEKSRLLSDRFSAERPKGSFSTLEIQRTEQGDSAMYLCASSPLAVSDGYTFGSGTRLTVV.

This chain joins TRBV27 and TRBJ1-2, with TRBD1 identical over 7 bases. From germline, CDR1 is MNHEY and CDR2 SMNVEV (reference sequence). This CDR3 is built from 13 residues. V lost 5 bases to trimming and J lost 4 bases; unmatched junction nucleotides: 4. The CDR3 is CASSVTGVYGYTF. The DNA for the CDR3 is TGTGCCAGCAGTGTTACAGGGGTCTATGGCTACACCTTC.

This chain connects TRBV21-1 to TRBJ1-2. TRBV21-1 is recorded as a pseudogene. The length of the CDR3 is 18 residues. CDR3 in DNA: TGTGCCAGCAGCAAAGGGACTACAGGTACGAAAGCTAACTATGGCTACACCTTC. Amino acids: CASSKGTTGTKANYGYTF.

The chain joins TRBV5-4 to TRBJ2-1, with 9 bases that match TRBD2. The ends lost 4 bases at V and 3 bases at J; junction bases unmatched: 11. This CDR3 contains 17 residues. The germline V gene has CDR1 SGHNT and CDR2 YYREEE (reference sequence). CDR3 sequence (DNA): TGTGCCAGCAGCCCGGGGGGGACTAGCAGTGTCTACAATGAGCAGTTCTTC. Its protein is CASSPGGTSSVYNEQFF.

This clone appeared once. The chain is built from TRBV6-5 and TRBJ2-3; 8 positions match TRBD1. The ends lost 6 bases at V and 5 bases at J; junction bases unmatched: 7. This CDR3 contains 14 residues. Germline loops: CDR1 MNHEY, CDR2 SVGAGI. DNA for the CDR3: TGTGCCAGCAGCCCCACAGGGGGAGGAGATACGCAGTATTTT. Translated, it gives CASSPTGGGDTQYF.

The genes are TRBV2 and TRBJ2-3; 7 positions agree with TRBD1. J gave up 9 bases and V 1 base, and 10 bases lay outside the gene matches. Germline loops: CDR1 SNHLY, CDR2 FYNNEI. The CDR3 consists of 15 residues. As DNA, the CDR3 is TGTGCCAGCAGTGAAGAGGGGGCGAGTTGGGGGACGCAGTATTTT. Translating gives CASSEEGASWGTQYF.

In its sample, this clone was seen once. The chain uses TRBV19 and TRBJ1-3; D possibly corresponds to TRBD1 (5 bases). Deletions cut 9 bases from V and 3 bases from J, with 18 bases between. This CDR3 has 15 amino acids. Germline V lookup: CDR1 LNHDA, CDR2 SQIVND (reference sequence). The CDR3 DNA reads as TGTGCCAGCCTCGACGGGCCGGGGGGTGGAAACACCATATATTTT. It specifies CASLDGPGGGNTIYF. Supplemented by reference TRBV19 and TRBJ1-3, the full variable domain reads DGGITQSPKYLFRKEGQNVTLSCEQNLNHDAMYWYRQDPGQGLRLIYYSQIVNDFQKGDIAEGYSVSREKKESFPLTVTSAQKNPTAFYLCASLDGPGGGNTIYFGEGSWLTVV.

Comment on this clone: The junction does not match germline at one end; this may be a read error. CDR3 DNA sequence: TGTGCCAGCAGCCCGCCCAATGAGGACAGGGGGGGTAATTTT. It is translated as CASSPPNEDRGGNF. This rearrangement joins TRBV7-8 to TRBJ2-3, with TRBD1 identical over 10 bases. CDR3 length: 14 amino acids. From germline, CDR1 is SGHVS and CDR2 FQNEAQ.

This chain uses TRBV5-4 with TRBJ2-1; 8 bases line up with TRBD2. The germline V gene has CDR1 SGHNT and CDR2 YYREEE (reference sequence). This CDR3 has 16 residues. The V gene end was trimmed by 3 bases and the J gene end by 7 bases; junction bases not matched to a gene: 12. The CDR3 sequence: CASSSVRGGMENEQFF. As DNA, the CDR3 is TGTGCCAGCAGCTCAGTACGGGGGGGCATGGAAAATGAGCAGTTCTTC.

V usage is TRBV3-1 (or the pseudogene TRBV3-2) and J usage is TRBJ1-1; 9 nucleotides match TRBD1. Germline CDR1 and CDR2: LGHDT and YNNKEL (reference sequence). The CDR3 runs to 14 residues. V was clipped by 3 bases and J by 6 bases; unmatched bases: 5. The CDR3 bases are TGTGCCAGCAGCCACCGCGACAGGGGGTCTGAAGCTTTCTTT. This encodes CASSHRDRGSEAFF.

As regards this clone: This sample also contains other DNA sequences that code for the same CDR3. V is TRBV27 and J is TRBJ1-1; unclear D gene. Germline assignment: CDR1 MNHEY and CDR2 SMNVEV (reference sequence). This CDR3 is 13 amino acids long. Trimming removed 3 bases from V and 4 bases from J, with 9 bases in between. CDR3 loop: CASSFGRGTEAFF. In nucleotides, the CDR3 is TGTGCCAGCAGTTTTGGACGGGGCACTGAAGCTTTCTTT.

The chain uses TRBV18 and TRBJ2-7, with a weak D call TRBD1 (5 bases). Germline lookup yields CDR1 KGHSH and CDR2 LQKENI. V gave up 2 bases and J gave up 0 bases, with 11 bases separating them. The CDR3 is 15 amino acids. CDR3 residues: CASSPGAPISYEQYF. CDR3 coding DNA: TGTGCCAGCTCACCAGGGGCGCCAATCTCCTACGAGCAGTACTTC.

This clone was seen only a few times. The J gene is TRBJ1-1, the V gene TRBV10-1, with D tentatively TRBD1 (5 bases). Germline V gene lookup returns CDR1 WNHNN and CDR2 SYGVQD (reference sequence). The V gene lost 0 bases and the J gene lost 3 bases, with 14 bases spanning the gap. The length of the CDR3 is 16 residues. CDR3 sequence reads: CASSESTPGGDTEAFF. As DNA, the CDR3 is TGCGCCAGCAGTGAGTCGACTCCGGGAGGGGACACTGAAGCTTTCTTT.

This chain uses TRBV5-6 with TRBJ1-1; no clear D. This CDR3 has 14 residues. Looked up from germline, CDR1 is SGHDT and CDR2 is YYEEEE. Trimming removed 0 bases at V and 5 bases at J, with 11 bases between. The CDR3 region is CASSLGQSRTEAFF. The CDR3 bases are TGTGCCAGCAGCTTGGGACAAAGTCGGACTGAAGCTTTCTTT.

CDR3 in DNA: TGTGCCAGCAGCTTAGGGGACACCCTCTACGAGCAGTACTTC. It translates to CASSLGDTLYEQYF. The V call is TRBV5-5, the J call TRBJ2-7; perhaps TRBD1 as D (6 bases). This CDR3 spans 14 amino acids. Per the germline V gene, CDR1 is SGHKS and CDR2 is YYEKEE (reference sequence). Trimming cost V 2 bases and J 3 bases, with 12 bases left between them.

The chain is built from TRBV25-1 and TRBJ1-5; 9 bases are shared with TRBD1. CDR1 is MGHDK and CDR2 is SYGVNS in the germline V gene. V lost 8 bases and J lost 3; bases outside the gene matches: 2. The CDR3 is made up of 13 amino acids. CDR3 nucleotides: TGTGCCAGCCGGGACAGGGACAATCAGCCCCAGCATTTT. Protein: CASRDRDNQPQHF.

J is TRBJ2-1 and V is TRBV9; 7 bases map to TRBD2. J was trimmed by 0 bases and V by 2 bases; bases with no gene match: 8. CDR1 and CDR2 from the germline V gene are SGDLS and YYNGEE. The CDR3 runs to 17 residues. As DNA, the CDR3 is TGTGCCAGCAGCGTCCTGGGAGGGATGAGCTCCTACAATGAGCAGTTCTTC. Its protein product is CASSVLGGMSSYNEQFF.

The chain links TRBV18 to TRBJ2-2; D unresolved. Germline CDR1 reads KGHSH; CDR2 reads LQKENI. The V gene lost 2 bases and the J gene lost 0 bases, with 10 bases spanning the gap. The CDR3 contains 16 residues. The CDR3 DNA reads as TGTGCCAGCTCACCATCCAGTCCAGCGAACACCGGGGAGCTGTTTTTT. Translating gives CASSPSSPANTGELFF.

This clone was seen a few times. This chain links TRBV19 with TRBJ2-1; perhaps TRBD1 as D (6 bases). V lost 5 bases and J 8 bases, leaving 13 bases between the germline ends. The length of the CDR3 is 13 residues. Germline CDR1 and CDR2: LNHDA and SQIVND (reference sequence). In DNA, the CDR3 is TGTGCCAGTAGTGCGCGCAGGGGCCATGAGCAGTTCTTC. This sequence encodes CASSARRGHEQFF.

This chain connects TRBV6-5 to TRBJ2-1; no definite D call. The germline V gene encodes CDR1 MNHEY and CDR2 SVGAGI. This CDR3 is built from 12 residues. V was shortened by 6 bases and J by 7 bases, with 10 bases between the two germline ends. The CDR3 DNA follows: TGTGCCAGCAGCGCGCAGGTTAATGAGCAGTTCTTC. The encoded protein is CASSAQVNEQFF.

V usage is TRBV16 and J usage is TRBJ1-6; no definite D call. Germline loops: CDR1 KGHSY, CDR2 FQNENV. V lost 2 bases, J lost 9 bases, and 14 bases lay in between. This CDR3 contains 15 residues. CDR3 sequence: CASSQPLSNRSPLHF. CDR3 in DNA: TGTGCCAGCAGCCAACCCCTCTCTAATCGTTCACCCCTCCACTTT.

CDR3 loop: CASSGGSGSSYNSPLHF. The DNA of the CDR3 is TGCGCCAGCAGTGGGGGTTCGGGGAGCTCCTATAATTCACCCCTCCACTTT. The chain is built from TRBV10-2 and TRBJ1-6; D is unclear. V was shortened by 4 bases and J by 0 bases, with 13 bases between the two germline ends. The CDR3 loop spans 17 amino acids. Germline CDR1 and CDR2: WSHSY and SAAADI.

This clone was found a few times. The CDR3 here is CASSLQDRLTDTQYF. The DNA of the CDR3 is TGCGCCAGCAGCTTGCAGGACAGGTTAACAGATACGCAGTATTTT. The gene calls are TRBV5-1 and TRBJ2-3; 7 bases are shared with TRBD1. There are 15 residues in the CDR3. Trimming cost V 1 base and J 3 bases; bases outside gene matches: 5. Germline V gene data show CDR1 as SGHRS and CDR2 as YFSETQ.